Sequencing of this T cell receptor beta chain was carried out in a study of OX40 agonist ivuxolimab in advanced cancers. V lost 0 bases and J lost 2, with 9 bases in between. There are 15 residues in the CDR3. The germline CDR1 and CDR2 sequences are SGDLS and YYNGEE. Measured with immunoSEQ multiplex PCR; TCRdb has only the in-frame clones, and not every one. The sample has approximately 12,000 clones; 84% are singletons. Here the sequenced sample was CD4+ or CD8+ T cells sorted from blood, taken in a trial of the OX40 agonist ivuxolimab. This TCR was sampled from an adult with an advanced solid tumor such as melanoma, head and neck, liver or kidney cancer. This chain links TRBV9 with TRBJ2-1; D perhaps matches TRBD2 (5 bases). The CDR3 region has the DNA TGTGCCAGCAGCGTAGGTTGGAGGCCCTACAATGAGCAGTTCTTC. Protein product: CASSVGWRPYNEQFF.